Below, 23 T cell receptor beta chains from the same sample are listed, as sequenced in a study of T cells in localized non-small cell lung cancer. Assay used: immunoSEQ multiplex PCR; TCRdb lists only in-frame clones, some missing. This repertoire shows some 82,000 clones, around 81% found once; its top ten account for about 19%. Sequencing used PBMCs, obtained before any cancer treatment. Receptors originate from a man between 40 and 70 years old with stage II squamous cell lung carcinoma.

The V gene is TRBV9, the J gene TRBJ2-7, with 8 bases that match TRBD1. The V gene's germline CDR1 is SGDLS and CDR2 YYNGEE. V lost 3 bases to trimming and J lost 3 bases; unmatched junction nucleotides: 8. The CDR3 length is 15 residues. The CDR3 sequence is CASSDTGTGNYEQYF. DNA of the CDR3: TGTGCCAGCAGCGACACCGGGACAGGTAACTACGAGCAGTACTTC.

The chain joins TRBV9 to TRBJ2-3; 9 bases line up with TRBD2. With 0 bases clipped from V and 1 base from J, the junction kept 3 bases outside the gene matches. The length of the CDR3 is 16 residues. Germline CDR1 is SGDLS and CDR2 is YYNGEE. As DNA, the CDR3 is TGTGCCAGCAGCGTAGGACTAGCGGTTCGCACAGATACGCAGTATTTT. This translates into CASSVGLAVRTDTQYF.

This clone has only a few counts. CDR3 nucleotides: TGCGCCAGCAGCTTGGGGGGGAGGAACACTGAAGCTTTCTTT. Translation: CASSLGGRNTEAFF. The gene calls are TRBV5-1 and TRBJ1-1; a weak D match, TRBD1 (5 bases). The CDR3 has 14 amino acids. Trimming left V 0 bases short and J 1 base short, with 7 bases between. Per germline, CDR1 SGHRS and CDR2 YFSETQ. Looking up the rest from reference TRBV5-1 and TRBJ1-1 gives the full variable domain: KAGVTQTPRYLIKTRGQQVTLSCSPISGHRSVSWYQQTPGQGLQFLFEYFSETQRNKGNFPGRFSGRQFSNSRSEMNVSTLELGDSALYLCASSLGGRNTEAFFGQGTRLTVV.

This chain joins TRBV5-6 and TRBJ2-7; 11 bases align to TRBD1. Germline V gene data show CDR1 as SGHDT and CDR2 as YYEEEE. V lost 0 bases to trimming and J lost 6 bases; unmatched junction nucleotides: 5. CDR3 length equals 15 residues. The CDR3 reads CASSLDWTGGVEQYF. The CDR3, as DNA: TGTGCCAGCAGCTTGGATTGGACAGGGGGCGTCGAGCAGTACTTC.

The genes are TRBV5-1 and TRBJ2-7; D is undetermined. This CDR3 comprises 14 residues. CDR1 and CDR2 from the germline V gene are SGHRS and YFSETQ. Trimming cost V 0 bases and J 4 bases, with 11 bases left between them. The CDR3, as DNA: TGCGCCAGCAGCTTGGGTATCGAGAAATACGAGCAGTACTTC. Protein product: CASSLGIEKYEQYF.

This clone was observed a few times. The V gene is TRBV29-1, the J gene TRBJ1-5; possible D gene TRBD1, 6 bases. The V and J ends lost 4 bases and 11 bases respectively, with 18 bases between them. Looked up from germline, CDR1 is SQVTM and CDR2 is ANQGSEA. The CDR3 is 13 residues long. CDR3 sequence: CSVVTGKDLTQHF. The CDR3 bases are TGCAGCGTTGTAACAGGGAAGGACCTGACCCAGCATTTT.

This clone has a handful of counts. J is TRBJ1-6 and V is TRBV2; tentative D call: TRBD1 (6 bases). Germline CDR1 reads SNHLY; CDR2 reads FYNNEI. V was shortened by 8 bases and J by 7 bases, with 12 bases between the two germline ends. The CDR3 has 13 amino acids. CDR3 coding DNA: TGTGCCAGCGCCGGGACAAGGAATTCACCCCTCCACTTT. Protein product: CASAGTRNSPLHF.

This chain uses TRBV5-6 with TRBJ2-1; D is unresolved. From germline, CDR1 is SGHDT and CDR2 YYEEEE. V was pared by 0 bases and J by 5 bases, with 3 bases between. The CDR3 length is 12 residues. The CDR3: CASSLGDNEQFF. CDR3 nucleotides: TGTGCCAGCAGCTTGGGGGACAATGAGCAGTTCTTC.

The chain is built from TRBV11-2 and TRBJ1-6; D possibly corresponds to TRBD1 (5 bases). Trimming took 5 bases from V and 6 from J, leaving 14 bases between them. The CDR3 has 15 residues. From germline, CDR1 is SGHAT and CDR2 FQNNGV. CDR3 sequence reads: CASSPGDLGNSPLHF. CDR3 coding DNA: TGTGCCAGCAGCCCTGGGGACCTGGGTAATTCACCCCTCCACTTT.

The CDR3 DNA sequence: TGTGCCAGCAGTTTAAAGTTGAAGGAGACCCAGTACTTC. Protein product: CASSLKLKETQYF. The gene calls are TRBV28 and TRBJ2-5; no clear D gene. The CDR3 has 13 amino acids. V was trimmed by 2 bases and J by 5 bases, leaving 9 bases between them. Germline CDR1 is MDHEN and CDR2 is SYDVKM.

This chain connects TRBV7-9 to TRBJ2-1; D is unclear. Germline loops: CDR1 SEHNR, CDR2 FQNEAQ (reference sequence). The ends were cut back, 4 bases at V and 7 bases at J, with 5 bases in the middle. The CDR3 is 11 amino acids. The chain's CDR3 is CASSSRNEQFF. CDR3 DNA: TGTGCCAGCAGCTCACGGAATGAGCAGTTCTTC.

The J gene is TRBJ1-5, the V gene TRBV28, with TRBD1 as a possible D gene (5 bases). CDR3 length: 15 residues. The germline V gene has CDR1 MDHEN and CDR2 SYDVKM. Trimming removed 4 bases from V and 2 bases from J, with 12 bases in between. The CDR3 reads CASSYPDTGNQPQHF. CDR3 bases: TGTGCCAGCAGTTACCCGGACACCGGCAATCAGCCCCAGCATTTT.

V usage is TRBV19 and J usage is TRBJ2-1, with TRBD2 matching over 13 bases. This CDR3 contains 14 residues. The V gene's germline CDR1 is LNHDA and CDR2 SQIVND (reference sequence). The V gene end was trimmed by 6 bases and the J gene end by 8 bases; junction bases not matched to a gene: 4. CDR3 residues: CASSRLAGGYEQFF. Written as DNA, the CDR3 is TGTGCCAGTAGCCGACTAGCGGGGGGCTATGAGCAGTTCTTC.

The V and J genes are TRBV6-5 and TRBJ1-4; tentative D call: TRBD1 (5 bases). Trimming left V 6 bases short and J 7 bases short, with 18 bases between. The germline gives CDR1 MNHEY, CDR2 SVGAGI. The CDR3 loop spans 15 amino acids. The CDR3 DNA reads TGTGCCAGCAGCTCACGACACCCGCAGGGTGAAAAACTGTTTTTT. This translates into CASSSRHPQGEKLFF.

The sample holds many counts of this clone. The chain uses TRBV5-4 and TRBJ2-7; tentatively, D is TRBD1 or TRBD2 (5 bases each). With 0 bases removed from V and 3 bases from J, the gap between germline ends came to 10 bases. Germline CDR1 and CDR2: SGHNT and YYREEE (reference sequence). CDR3 length equals 14 residues. DNA of the CDR3: TGTGCCAGCAGCTTGGATAGGGACGACTACGAGCAGTACTTC. Protein product: CASSLDRDDYEQYF.

In DNA form, the CDR3 reads TGTGCCACCAGCAGAGGCGACAGGGGGGTCAATCAGCCCCAGCATTTT. Protein sequence: CATSRGDRGVNQPQHF. V is TRBV15 and J is TRBJ1-5; TRBD1 aligns across 9 bases. The CDR3 totals 16 residues. After removal of 1 base from V and 3 bases from J, the junction contained 4 bases not matched to a gene. CDR1 and CDR2 from the germline V gene are LNHNV and YYDKDF (reference sequence).

The chain links TRBV15 to TRBJ2-5, with 10 bases that match TRBD2. The CDR3 extends over 15 amino acids. J gave up 2 bases and V 3 bases, and 3 bases lay outside the gene matches. CDR1 is LNHNV and CDR2 is YYDKDF in the germline V gene (reference sequence). The CDR3 here is CATSRLAGGQETQYF. CDR3 in DNA: TGTGCCACCAGCAGGTTAGCGGGGGGACAAGAGACCCAGTACTTC.

The J gene is TRBJ2-2, the V gene TRBV19; possible D gene TRBD2, 5 bases. V was pared by 5 bases and J by 5 bases, with 9 bases between. Looked up from germline, CDR1 is LNHDA and CDR2 is SQIVND (reference sequence). This CDR3 region has 13 residues. CDR3 protein: CASSSRGTGELFF. CDR3 nucleotides: TGTGCCAGTAGTTCCCGGGGAACCGGGGAGCTGTTTTTT.

The chain links TRBV11-3 to TRBJ2-7; D remains ambiguous. V shed 0 bases and J shed 3 bases, with 6 bases lying between them. Germline values: CDR1 SGHNT, CDR2 YENEEA. This CDR3 has 13 amino acids. The CDR3 DNA follows: TGTGCCAGCAGCTTAGAAGGCCGCTACGAGCAGTACTTC. Translation gives CASSLEGRYEQYF.

CDR3 region: CASSLYPEGRPYGYTF. CDR3 nucleotides: TGTGCCAGCAGTTTATATCCCGAGGGCAGGCCCTATGGCTACACCTTC. This chain connects TRBV28 to TRBJ1-2, with D unclear. Looked up from germline, CDR1 is MDHEN and CDR2 is SYDVKM. Deletions cut 1 base from V and 4 bases from J, with 16 bases between. This CDR3 is built from 16 residues.

This chain joins TRBV7-2 and TRBJ2-1, with D perhaps being TRBD1 or TRBD2 (5 bases each). The ends were cut back, 3 bases at V and 2 bases at J, with 11 bases in the middle. The CDR3 spans 15 residues. The V gene's germline CDR1 is SGHTA and CDR2 FQGNSA. The CDR3 is CASSFIRGAYNEQFF. The CDR3 DNA reads as TGTGCCAGCAGCTTCATAAGAGGGGCCTACAATGAGCAGTTCTTC. The entire variable domain, with the rest obtained from reference TRBV7-2 and TRBJ2-1, is as follows: GAGVSQSPSNKVTEKGKDVELRCDPISGHTALYWYRQSLGQGLEFLIYFQGNSAPDKSGLPSDRFSAERTGGSVSTLTIQRTQQEDSAVYLCASSFIRGAYNEQFFGPGTRLTVL.

This sequence joins TRBV19 and TRBJ2-1; TRBD1 matches at 8 bases. The CDR3 spans 13 residues. Unmatched junction bases numbered 3, after V lost 2 bases and J lost 9 bases. Germline values: CDR1 LNHDA, CDR2 SQIVND (reference sequence). The CDR3 here is CASSISGGFEQFF. For the CDR3, the DNA is TGTGCCAGTAGTATATCAGGGGGCTTTGAGCAGTTCTTC. Full variable domain (remainder filled in from reference TRBV19 and TRBJ2-1): DGGITQSPKYLFRKEGQNVTLSCEQNLNHDAMYWYRQDPGQGLRLIYYSQIVNDFQKGDIAEGYSVSREKKESFPLTVTSAQKNPTAFYLCASSISGGFEQFFGPGTRLTVL.

This chain links TRBV7-2 with TRBJ1-1; D unclear. V lost 1 base and J 6 bases, leaving 9 bases between the germline ends. CDR1 and CDR2 from the germline V gene are SGHTA and FQGNSA. This CDR3 region has 13 residues. CDR3 region: CASSLEALAEAFF. The CDR3, as DNA: TGTGCCAGCAGCTTAGAGGCGCTGGCTGAAGCTTTCTTT.